This is a list of T cell receptor beta chains from one sample in a study of PD-L1 blockade in urothelial cancer. Some clones are missing from TCRdb's copy, which holds only in-frame ones; the method was immunoSEQ multiplex PCR. This sample has about 120,000 clones, with approximately 90% found just once. The sample here was PBMCs, taken around atezolizumab (anti-PD-L1) treatment. These receptors were taken from a man in his 60s with urothelial cancer. CDR3s include the opening cysteine and the closing phenylalanine or tryptophan. The order of the fields is J gene, D gene, clone size, CDR3 length, V gene, CDR3 protein, CDR3 DNA. The D gene is left open where the match is weak. Expanded clones get a size class; other rows say once, few or many, or leave the size out.

J gene: TRBJ2-5
D gene: TRBD1
clone size: .
CDR3 length: 14
V gene: TRBV9
CDR3 protein: CASSPRDRGGTPYF
CDR3 DNA: TGTGCCAGCAGCCCGCGGGACAGGGGCGGAACTCCGTACTTC

J gene: TRBJ2-6
D gene: TRBD1
clone size: .
CDR3 length: 17
V gene: TRBV5-4
CDR3 protein: CATHTGGRSSGANVLTF
CDR3 DNA: TGTGCCACCCATACAGGGGGCCGGAGCTCTGGGGCCAACGTCCTGACTTTC

J gene: TRBJ1-2
D gene: TRBD1
clone size: .
CDR3 length: 14
V gene: TRBV5-5
CDR3 protein: CASSMQGDNYGYTF
CDR3 DNA: TGTGCCAGCAGCATGCAGGGGGATAACTATGGCTACACCTTC

J gene: TRBJ1-6
D gene: TRBD1
clone size: .
CDR3 length: 16
V gene: TRBV9
CDR3 protein: CASRRQGSSYNSPLHF
CDR3 DNA: TGTGCCAGCAGGAGACAGGGGTCGTCCTATAATTCACCCCTCCACTTT

J gene: TRBJ2-3
D gene: TRBD2
clone size: .
CDR3 length: 16
V gene: TRBV9
CDR3 protein: CASSEGAGDRVDTQYF
CDR3 DNA: TGTGCCAGCAGCGAAGGAGCGGGAGACCGGGTAGATACGCAGTATTTT

J gene: TRBJ2-7
D gene: TRBD2
clone size: .
CDR3 length: 17
V gene: TRBV18
CDR3 protein: CASSPLPGLAGSYEQYF
CDR3 DNA: TGTGCCAGCTCACCACTCCCGGGACTAGCGGGATCCTACGAGCAGTACTTC

J gene: TRBJ2-7
D gene: .
clone size: .
CDR3 length: 10
V gene: TRBV14
CDR3 protein: CASSLTYEYF
CDR3 DNA: TGTGCCAGCAGTCTGACTTATGAGTACTTC

J gene: TRBJ2-2
D gene: TRBD2
clone size: .
CDR3 length: 18
V gene: TRBV28
CDR3 protein: CASSLWGSTGGGTGELFF
CDR3 DNA: TGTGCCAGCAGTTTGTGGGGGTCTACGGGAGGCGGGACCGGGGAGCTGTTTTTT

J gene: TRBJ2-5
D gene: .
clone size: .
CDR3 length: 13
V gene: TRBV15
CDR3 protein: CATSRDSMETQYF
CDR3 DNA: TGTGCCACCAGCAGAGATAGCATGGAGACCCAGTACTTC

J gene: TRBJ2-3
D gene: TRBD1
clone size: .
CDR3 length: 16
V gene: TRBV18
CDR3 protein: CASSTRTGGVTDTQYF
CDR3 DNA: TGTGCCAGCTCAACGAGGACAGGGGGGGTCACAGATACGCAGTATTTT

J gene: TRBJ1-2
D gene: TRBD1
clone size: .
CDR3 length: 17
V gene: TRBV7-2
CDR3 protein: CASSLNSPGQAAGGYTF
CDR3 DNA: TGTGCCAGCAGCTTAAATAGTCCGGGACAGGCGGCAGGTGGCTACACCTTC

J gene: TRBJ2-1
D gene: .
clone size: .
CDR3 length: 16
V gene: TRBV7-7
CDR3 protein: CASSLGSFGSYNEQFF
CDR3 DNA: TGTGCTAGCAGCTTAGGGTCTTTCGGGTCCTACAATGAGCAGTTCTTC

J gene: TRBJ1-1
D gene: .
clone size: .
CDR3 length: 15
V gene: TRBV19
CDR3 protein: CASTPYGGENTEAFF
CDR3 DNA: TGTGCCAGTACCCCTTATGGAGGGGAGAACACTGAAGCTTTCTTT

J gene: TRBJ2-5
D gene: TRBD1
clone size: .
CDR3 length: 16
V gene: TRBV27
CDR3 protein: CASSPAPGQIPGTQYF
CDR3 DNA: TGTGCCAGCAGCCCGGCACCGGGACAGATCCCGGGGACCCAGTACTTC

J gene: TRBJ2-1
D gene: .
clone size: .
CDR3 length: 15
V gene: TRBV28
CDR3 protein: CASGSGQHVYNEQFF
CDR3 DNA: TGTGCCAGCGGTTCCGGACAGCACGTTTACAATGAGCAGTTCTTC

J gene: TRBJ2-1
D gene: .
clone size: once
CDR3 length: 17
V gene: TRBV4-3
CDR3 protein: CASSQDGAARSYNEQFF
CDR3 DNA: TGCGCCAGCAGCCAAGATGGGGCGGCCCGAAGCTACAATGAGCAGTTCTTC

J gene: TRBJ2-1
D gene: .
clone size: .
CDR3 length: 15
V gene: TRBV7-9
CDR3 protein: CASSLGAGEYNEQFF
CDR3 DNA: TGTGCCAGCAGCTTAGGGGCAGGGGAATACAATGAGCAGTTCTTC

J gene: TRBJ1-6
D gene: .
clone size: .
CDR3 length: 18
V gene: TRBV5-5
CDR3 protein: CASSLTSPTGLYNSPLHF
CDR3 DNA: TGTGCCAGCAGCTTGACCTCCCCCACAGGGTTATATAATTCACCCCTCCACTTT

J gene: TRBJ2-1
D gene: TRBD2
clone size: .
CDR3 length: 17
V gene: TRBV2
CDR3 protein: CASSQDPSGSYYNEQFF
CDR3 DNA: TGTGCCAGCAGCCAAGACCCTAGCGGGAGTTACTACAATGAGCAGTTCTTC

J gene: TRBJ2-1
D gene: TRBD2
clone size: .
CDR3 length: 14
V gene: TRBV2
CDR3 protein: CASSEALAGVEQFF
CDR3 DNA: TGTGCCAGCAGTGAAGCGTTGGCGGGAGTTGAGCAGTTCTTC

J gene: TRBJ2-3
D gene: TRBD1
clone size: .
CDR3 length: 17
V gene: TRBV4-3
CDR3 protein: CASSHPERGLGADTQYF
CDR3 DNA: TGCGCCAGCAGCCACCCCGAGAGGGGGCTAGGTGCAGATACGCAGTATTTT

J gene: TRBJ1-1
D gene: .
clone size: .
CDR3 length: 11
V gene: TRBV28
CDR3 protein: CASSLRQEAFF
CDR3 DNA: TGTGCCAGCAGTCTAAGACAAGAAGCTTTCTTT

J gene: TRBJ2-3
D gene: .
clone size: .
CDR3 length: 14
V gene: TRBV7-9
CDR3 protein: CASSSRQVEITQYF
CDR3 DNA: TGTGCCAGCAGCTCCCGACAGGTTGAGATTACGCAGTATTTT

J gene: TRBJ1-4
D gene: .
clone size: .
CDR3 length: 15
V gene: TRBV28
CDR3 protein: CASRKQGGTNEKLFF
CDR3 DNA: TGTGCCAGCAGGAAACAGGGCGGGACTAATGAAAAACTGTTTTTT

J gene: TRBJ1-2
D gene: .
clone size: .
CDR3 length: 13
V gene: TRBV5-1
CDR3 protein: CASSLGDRQGYTF
CDR3 DNA: TGCGCCAGCAGCTTGGGAGACAGACAAGGCTACACCTTC

J gene: TRBJ1-2
D gene: .
clone size: .
CDR3 length: 13
V gene: TRBV4-1
CDR3 protein: CASSQQGNYGYTF
CDR3 DNA: TGCGCCAGCAGCCAACAGGGGAACTATGGCTACACCTTC

J gene: TRBJ1-2
D gene: TRBD1
clone size: .
CDR3 length: 14
V gene: TRBV28
CDR3 protein: CASRPGQGANGYTF
CDR3 DNA: TGTGCCAGCAGACCGGGACAGGGGGCGAATGGCTACACCTTC

J gene: TRBJ1-2
D gene: .
clone size: .
CDR3 length: 15
V gene: TRBV5-1
CDR3 protein: CASSLAVSANYGYTF
CDR3 DNA: TGCGCCAGCAGCTTGGCAGTATCCGCTAACTATGGCTACACCTTC

J gene: TRBJ2-4
D gene: .
clone size: .
CDR3 length: 14
V gene: TRBV9
CDR3 protein: CASSVAGSKNIQYF
CDR3 DNA: TGTGCCAGCAGCGTAGCGGGGAGCAAAAACATTCAGTACTTC

J gene: TRBJ2-7
D gene: TRBD1
clone size: .
CDR3 length: 18
V gene: TRBV25-1
CDR3 protein: CASSGRGQGVKSRSEQYF
CDR3 DNA: TGTGCCAGCAGTGGCCGGGGACAGGGGGTCAAGTCACGCTCCGAGCAGTACTTC

J gene: TRBJ2-4
D gene: TRBD1
clone size: .
CDR3 length: 18
V gene: TRBV5-3
CDR3 protein: CARSLDRDSKIAKNIQYF
CDR3 DNA: TGTGCCAGAAGCCTGGACCGGGACAGCAAAATAGCCAAAAACATTCAGTACTTC

J gene: TRBJ1-2
D gene: .
clone size: .
CDR3 length: 12
V gene: TRBV6-5
CDR3 protein: CASAGPNYGYTF
CDR3 DNA: TGTGCCAGCGCAGGTCCTAACTATGGCTACACCTTC

J gene: TRBJ2-5
D gene: .
clone size: .
CDR3 length: 14
V gene: TRBV18
CDR3 protein: CASSPLTSQETQYF
CDR3 DNA: TGTGCCAGCTCACCCTTGACATCTCAAGAGACCCAGTACTTC

J gene: TRBJ2-7
D gene: .
clone size: .
CDR3 length: 17
V gene: TRBV7-2
CDR3 protein: CASSLVPGSGLVYEQYF
CDR3 DNA: TGTGCCAGCAGCTTAGTTCCAGGGTCTGGTCTGGTGTACGAGCAGTACTTC

J gene: TRBJ1-4
D gene: TRBD1
clone size: .
CDR3 length: 16
V gene: TRBV27
CDR3 protein: CASSPTWTGENEKLFF
CDR3 DNA: TGTGCCAGCAGTCCCACCTGGACAGGGGAGAACGAAAAACTGTTTTTT

J gene: TRBJ1-4
D gene: .
clone size: .
CDR3 length: 11
V gene: TRBV20-1
CDR3 protein: CSVGGLEKLFF
CDR3 DNA: TGCAGTGTCGGGGGGCTTGAAAAACTGTTTTTT

J gene: TRBJ1-5
D gene: .
clone size: .
CDR3 length: 12
V gene: TRBV19
CDR3 protein: CASREGLEPQHF
CDR3 DNA: TGTGCCAGTAGGGAGGGGCTGGAGCCCCAGCATTTT

J gene: TRBJ2-2
D gene: TRBD2
clone size: .
CDR3 length: 17
V gene: TRBV2
CDR3 protein: CASSVSGGRWNTGELFF
CDR3 DNA: TGTGCCAGCAGTGTTAGCGGGGGGCGATGGAACACCGGGGAGCTGTTTTTT

J gene: TRBJ2-1
D gene: TRBD2
clone size: .
CDR3 length: 15
V gene: TRBV4-2
CDR3 protein: CASSQGTSGDNEQFF
CDR3 DNA: TGTGCCAGCAGCCAAGGGACTAGCGGGGACAATGAGCAGTTCTTC

J gene: TRBJ2-4
D gene: .
clone size: .
CDR3 length: 17
V gene: TRBV21-1
CDR3 protein: CASSNTRDYFAKNIQYF
CDR3 DNA: TGTGCCAGCAGCAACACCCGGGACTATTTTGCCAAAAACATTCAGTACTTC